The 22 T cell receptor beta chains reported below all come from one sample, sequenced in a study of T cell changes during pregnancy in multiple sclerosis. Sequencing was performed with immunoSEQ multiplex PCR; in TCRdb, only in-frame clones are kept and a portion is missing. The data contain 55,000 to 85,000 clones, 90% of them singletons. The sample consisted of peripheral blood, taken in the third trimester of pregnancy. The receptors shown here come from a female donor with multiple sclerosis, enrolled in a pregnancy study.

This rearrangement joins TRBV5-5 to TRBJ2-7, with 8 bases identical to TRBD1. The CDR3 contains 13 residues. Germline-derived CDR1 and CDR2 are SGHKS and YYEKEE (reference sequence). The V and J ends lost 4 bases and 4 bases, in that order; junction bases with no gene match: 4. The CDR3 sequence: CASSQDREYEQYF. DNA for the CDR3: TGTGCCAGCAGCCAGGACAGGGAGTACGAGCAGTACTTC.

The chain couples TRBV11-2 to TRBJ1-6, with D unclear. Germline CDR1 reads SGHAT; CDR2 reads FQNNGV. CDR3 length equals 16 residues. Trimming took 6 bases from V and 5 from J, leaving 17 bases between them. The CDR3 spells CASRRPGSPNNSPLHF. The CDR3 region has the DNA TGTGCCAGCAGACGTCCGGGGTCCCCTAATAATTCACCCCTCCACTTT.

The sample holds one count of this clone. The gene calls are TRBV6-5 and TRBJ2-7; D call uncertain. There are 15 residues in the CDR3. Trimming stripped 2 bases from V and 6 bases from J, with 17 bases between. Germline CDR1 MNHEY, CDR2 SVGAGI. CDR3 in amino acids: CASSYPNTGLGEQYF. The CDR3 DNA is TGTGCCAGCAGTTACCCCAACACGGGTTTGGGCGAGCAGTACTTC.

The genes are TRBV7-8 and TRBJ2-2; 7 bases agree with TRBD1. Trimming took 5 bases from V and 7 from J; bases not matched to a gene: 10. The CDR3 has 15 residues. Germline lookup yields CDR1 SGHVS and CDR2 FQNEAQ. The CDR3 loop is CASSPPGQRIGELFF. CDR3 nucleotide sequence: TGTGCCAGCAGCCCGCCGGGACAGCGAATCGGGGAGCTGTTTTTT.

V is TRBV10-3 and J is TRBJ1-1, with 7 bases lining up with TRBD1. Germline V CDR1 and CDR2: ENHRY, SYGVKD. This CDR3 is built from 16 residues. Written as DNA, the CDR3 is TGTGCGGCATCGGGTGGGAAGGGGGCAAGGGGAACTGAAGCTTTCTTT. Encoded protein: CAASGGKGARGTEAFF.

The V gene is TRBV19, the J gene TRBJ1-6, with 7 bases identical to TRBD1. Trimming at V came to 5 bases and at J to 1 base, leaving 11 bases not matched to a gene. Germline V gene data show CDR1 as LNHDA and CDR2 as SQIVND (reference sequence). This CDR3 comprises 18 residues. The CDR3 here is CASSPRTGGWSYNSPLHF. The DNA of the CDR3 is TGTGCCAGTAGTCCCAGGACAGGAGGTTGGTCCTATAATTCACCCCTCCACTTT.

V gene TRBV4-2 combines with J gene TRBJ2-5; D not resolved. The CDR3 is 14 residues long. Germline V gene data show CDR1 as LGHNA and CDR2 as YNFKEQ. The germline V and J ends were trimmed by 0 bases and 2 bases, with 7 bases remaining between them. The CDR3 reads CASSQDQEQETQYF. Here the CDR3 DNA reads TGTGCCAGCAGCCAAGACCAGGAACAAGAGACCCAGTACTTC.

V is TRBV2 and J is TRBJ2-1; unclear D gene. The V end was cut by 8 bases, the J end by 5 bases, with 13 bases between. The CDR3 loop spans 13 amino acids. Germline assignment: CDR1 SNHLY and CDR2 FYNNEI. CDR3 residues: CASDSTDNNEQFF. CDR3 in DNA: TGTGCCAGCGATTCGACTGATAACAATGAGCAGTTCTTC.

The gene calls are TRBV6-6 and TRBJ1-1; the D is unclear. Deletions cut 1 base from V and 0 bases from J, with 6 bases between. This CDR3 has 14 amino acids. The germline V gene encodes CDR1 MNHNY and CDR2 SVGAGI (reference sequence). Here the CDR3 reads CASSYLGLNTEAFF. CDR3 DNA sequence: TGTGCCAGCAGTTACTTGGGCTTGAACACTGAAGCTTTCTTT.

The chain combines TRBV11-1 with TRBJ2-7; possible D gene TRBD2, 7 bases. The CDR3 covers 15 residues. The V gene lost 3 bases and the J gene lost 0 bases, with 12 bases spanning the gap. Per germline, CDR1 SGHAT and CDR2 FQDESV (reference sequence). The CDR3 DNA is TGTGCCAGCAGCTTGGGGGGGCACTACTCCTACGAGCAGTACTTC. It specifies CASSLGGHYSYEQYF.

The chain employs TRBV4-3 and TRBJ2-3; no clear D. The CDR3 is 14 residues long. Germline loops: CDR1 LGHNA, CDR2 YSLEER. V was pared by 0 bases and J by 4 bases, with 8 bases between. CDR3 sequence (DNA): TGCGCCAGCAGCCAAGATAGCCCCCCAGATACGCAGTATTTT. Its translation is CASSQDSPPDTQYF.

The CDR3 DNA reads as TGTGCCAGCAGGAGGGAACTTCACTACGAGCAGTACTTC. As protein: CASRRELHYEQYF. This chain links TRBV6-5 with TRBJ2-7; D possibly corresponds to TRBD2 (5 bases). Trimming pared 6 bases from V and 3 bases from J, leaving 12 bases between. The CDR3 is made up of 13 amino acids. CDR1 is MNHEY, CDR2 SVGAGI, per germline.

The chain uses TRBV4-1 and TRBJ2-1; 14 bases fit TRBD2. Germline CDR1 is MGHRA and CDR2 is YSYEKL. This CDR3 has 17 residues. Losses at the gene ends were 0 bases for V and 7 bases for J; bases not matched to a gene: 5. CDR3 sequence: CASSQDRLAGGQNEQFF. The CDR3 DNA is TGCGCCAGCAGCCAAGATCGACTAGCGGGGGGGCAAAATGAGCAGTTCTTC.

The chain employs TRBV5-6 and TRBJ1-2; no reliable D call. Germline V gene sequence: CDR1 SGHDT, CDR2 YYEEEE. The CDR3 has 12 residues. The V end lost 0 bases, the J end lost 3 bases, and 3 bases lay between the germline ends. CDR3 nucleotide sequence: TGTGCCAGCAGCTTGGCTCACTATGGCTACACCTTC. It is translated as CASSLAHYGYTF.

This chain joins TRBV19 and TRBJ2-1, with TRBD1 matching over 10 bases. Germline assignment: CDR1 LNHDA and CDR2 SQIVND (reference sequence). The length of the CDR3 is 14 residues. J was trimmed by 3 bases and V by 8 bases; bases with no gene match: 4. CDR3 loop: CASADRGVYNEQFF. CDR3 nucleotides: TGTGCCAGTGCGGACAGGGGGGTCTACAATGAGCAGTTCTTC.

V is TRBV19 and J is TRBJ1-1, with D possibly matching TRBD1 (5 bases). Per the germline V gene, CDR1 is LNHDA and CDR2 is SQIVND (reference sequence). CDR3 size: 14 residues. The ends were cut back, 7 bases at V and 0 bases at J, with 12 bases in the middle. The CDR3 nucleotides are TGTGCCAGTACCCCTCGGACACTGAACACTGAAGCTTTCTTT. It specifies CASTPRTLNTEAFF.

V gene TRBV6-1 combines with J gene TRBJ2-7, with a tentative D call TRBD2 (5 bases). The V end lost 1 base, the J end lost 5 bases, and 15 bases lay between the germline ends. Germline CDR1 and CDR2: MNHNS and SASEGT. This CDR3 has 15 residues. The CDR3 loop reads CASSEDAGLGNEQYF. CDR3 DNA sequence: TGTGCCAGCAGTGAAGATGCGGGTCTGGGAAACGAGCAGTACTTC.

The V call is TRBV7-9, the J call TRBJ1-2, with 7 bases fitting TRBD1. This CDR3 region has 15 residues. In germline, CDR1 is SEHNR, CDR2 FQNEAQ (reference sequence). V lost 4 bases, J lost 3 bases, and 8 bases stayed unmatched. CDR3 bases: TGTGCCAGCAGCTCCGTCGACAGGGAAGACTATGGCTACACCTTC. Translated, it gives CASSSVDREDYGYTF.

This chain joins TRBV7-3 and TRBJ1-1, with D perhaps matching TRBD1 (6 bases). Germline values: CDR1 SGHTA, CDR2 FQGTGA. The V end lost 5 bases, the J end lost 3 bases, and 13 bases lay between the germline ends. The CDR3 extends over 14 amino acids. CDR3 amino acids: CASSPRQEDTEAFF. The DNA of the CDR3 is TGTGCCAGCAGCCCCCGACAGGAGGACACTGAAGCTTTCTTT. The variable domain in full, with the rest retrieved from reference TRBV7-3 and TRBJ1-1, is GAGVSQTPSNKVTEKGKYVELRCDPISGHTALYWYRQSLGQGPEFLIYFQGTGAADDSGLPNDRFFAVRPEGSVSTLKIQRTERGDSAVYLCASSPRQEDTEAFFGQGTRLTVV.

This chain links TRBV2 with TRBJ1-2, with D perhaps matching TRBD1 (5 bases). Trimming took off 8 bases at V and 3 bases at J, with 13 bases between the two ends. Germline assignment: CDR1 SNHLY and CDR2 FYNNEI. The CDR3 is made up of 13 amino acids. The CDR3, as DNA: TGTGCCAGCGGTAGGGAAGGGGACTATGGCTACACCTTC. Translated, it gives CASGREGDYGYTF.

This rearrangement joins TRBV7-9 to TRBJ1-2; D call uncertain. V was shortened by 3 bases and J by 3 bases, with 5 bases between the two germline ends. The length of the CDR3 is 12 residues. CDR1 and CDR2 from the germline V gene are SEHNR and FQNEAQ (reference sequence). DNA for the CDR3: TGTGCCAGCAGCTTCGCGGACTATGGCTACACCTTC. Residues: CASSFADYGYTF.

The chain carries TRBV5-1 and TRBJ2-5; D gene unclear. V lost 4 bases and J lost 3, with 13 bases in between. Germline loops: CDR1 SGHRS, CDR2 YFSETQ. The CDR3 totals 14 residues. CDR3 DNA sequence: TGCGCCAGCAGCCCGAATTGGGCCAAAGAGACCCAGTACTTC. Translation gives CASSPNWAKETQYF. Filled out from reference TRBV5-1 and TRBJ2-5, the complete variable domain reads KAGVTQTPRYLIKTRGQQVTLSCSPISGHRSVSWYQQTPGQGLQFLFEYFSETQRNKGNFPGRFSGRQFSNSRSEMNVSTLELGDSALYLCASSPNWAKETQYFGPGTRLLVL.